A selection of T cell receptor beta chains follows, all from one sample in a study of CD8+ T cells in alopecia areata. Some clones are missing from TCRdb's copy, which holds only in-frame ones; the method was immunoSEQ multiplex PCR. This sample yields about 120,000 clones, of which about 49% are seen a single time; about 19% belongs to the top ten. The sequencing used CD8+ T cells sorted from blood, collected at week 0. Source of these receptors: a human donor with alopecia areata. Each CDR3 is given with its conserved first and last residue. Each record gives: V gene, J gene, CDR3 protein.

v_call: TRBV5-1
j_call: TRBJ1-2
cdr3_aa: CASSLGGTYYGYTF

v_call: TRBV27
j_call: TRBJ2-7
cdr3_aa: CASSLLLYPYEQYF

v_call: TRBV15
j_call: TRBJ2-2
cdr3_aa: CATSVAGGPGELFF

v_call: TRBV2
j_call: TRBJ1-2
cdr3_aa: CASSELLDRPENYGYTF

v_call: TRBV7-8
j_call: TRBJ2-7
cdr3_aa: CASSSGNRDSGGYYEQYF

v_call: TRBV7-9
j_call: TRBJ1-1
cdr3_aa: CASSRDRDMNTEAFF

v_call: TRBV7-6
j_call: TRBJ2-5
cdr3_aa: CASSLTPGQKETQYF

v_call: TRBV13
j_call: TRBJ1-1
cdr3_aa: CASSLNTEAFF

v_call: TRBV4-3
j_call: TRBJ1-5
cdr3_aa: CASSQDRDNNQPQHF

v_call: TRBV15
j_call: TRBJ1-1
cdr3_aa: CATSSATPFNTEAFF

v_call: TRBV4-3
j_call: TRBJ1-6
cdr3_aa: CASSQDEGYNSPLHF